This T cell receptor (beta chain) was sequenced during a study of cytomegalovirus exposure and HLA in healthy donors. The study ran its PCR with 60 Vbeta and 13 Jbeta primers. Only in-frame clones appear in the TCRdb table, and some are missing; sequencing was by immunoSEQ multiplex PCR. The data show about 88,000 clones, approximately 90% seen once. Study-wide findings and caveats: Rarity marked most TCR sequences, yet some public TCRs occurred in many donors.

About this clone: Antigen: not known.

The CDR3 has 12 amino acids. Germline CDR1 SEHNR, CDR2 FQNEAQ (reference sequence). The receptor was isolated from a man aged 18-30 years in good health and CMV-seronegative. J is TRBJ2-5 and V is TRBV7-9; TRBD1 might be the D (6 bases). Gene TRBJ2-7 matches the end of the DNA better, so the J call may be wrong. Sequencing used PBMCs. CDR3 residues: CASSTGTREQYF. CDR3 DNA: TGTGCCAGCAGCACAGGGACCCGCGAGCAGTACTTC.